A selection of T cell receptor beta chains follows, all from one sample in a study of technical replicates of blood from a few donors. Repertoires were generated with immunoSEQ multiplex PCR, while TCRdb's copy carries only in-frame clones and drops some. The sample carries 95,000 to 100,000 clones, roughly 95% recorded once. Sequencing was done on a sample of T cells isolated from PBMCs. These receptors were collected from a human donor in good health. Each CDR3 is given with its conserved first and last residue. D genes are given only for firm matches. A row's size may be missing; if present it is once, few, many or a size class.

V gene	J gene	clone size	D gene	CDR3 protein	CDR3 DNA
TRBV4-2	TRBJ1-1	.	TRBD1	CASSQNFRDRGDEAFF	TGTGCCAGCAGCCAGAATTTCCGGGACAGGGGTGATGAAGCTTTCTTT
TRBV5-4	TRBJ2-3	.	.	CTEGQRTDTQYF	TGTACGGAGGGGCAACGCACAGATACGCAGTATTTT
TRBV7-2	TRBJ1-5	.	.	CASSFNNQPQHF	TGTGCCAGCAGCTTCAACAATCAGCCCCAGCATTTT
TRBV6-1	TRBJ1-5	.	TRBD1	CASSVIRTGASNQPQHF	TGTGCCAGCAGTGTTATTAGGACAGGGGCAAGCAATCAGCCCCAGCATTTT
TRBV27	TRBJ1-1	once	.	CASSSHSRGLDTEAFF	TGTGCCAGCAGTTCACACTCGCGGGGGCTGGACACTGAAGCTTTCTTT
TRBV28	TRBJ1-2	.	TRBD1	CASSLPDRVAGYTF	TGTGCCAGCAGTTTGCCCGACAGGGTGGCTGGCTACACCTTC
TRBV4-1	TRBJ2-3	.	TRBD2	CASSPTGLASDTQYF	TGCGCCAGCAGCCCAACGGGACTAGCCTCAGATACGCAGTATTTT
TRBV5-6	TRBJ2-1	.	.	CASSLAQVQFF	TGTGCCAGCAGCTTGGCCCAGGTGCAGTTCTTC
TRBV27	TRBJ2-1	.	.	CASSSTGSPSRYIYNEQFF	TGTGCCAGCAGTTCTACAGGGAGTCCGTCCCGTTACATCTACAATGAGCAGTTCTTC
TRBV28	TRBJ2-7	.	TRBD2	CASSLVAGENPYEQYF	TGTGCCAGCAGTTTAGTAGCGGGAGAGAACCCCTACGAGCAGTACTTC
TRBV20-1	TRBJ2-1	.	TRBD1	CSVTGWDEQFF	TGCAGTGTGACAGGGTGGGATGAGCAGTTCTTC
TRBV5-1	TRBJ2-3	.	TRBD1	CASSLGQGASTDTQYF	TGCGCCAGCAGCTTAGGACAGGGAGCTAGCACAGATACGCAGTATTTT
TRBV5-1	TRBJ1-5	.	.	CASSLGGGNQPQHF	TGCGCCAGCAGCTTGGGGGGAGGCAATCAGCCCCAGCATTTT
TRBV5-1	TRBJ2-2	once	TRBD2	CASKGTSGTGELFF	TGCGCCAGCAAGGGGACTAGCGGCACCGGGGAGCTGTTTTTT
TRBV2	TRBJ2-7	once	TRBD1	CASMGQGIYEQYF	TGTGCCAGCATGGGACAGGGGATTTACGAGCAGTACTTC